This T cell receptor beta chain was identified during a study of blood T cell repertoires in COVID-19. Turning to the study itself: The United States, Italy and Spain provided the acute and convalescent COVID-19 samples. From T cells, B-cell-depleted T cells, or PBMCs came the material, which was cDNA or gDNA.

CDR3 length: 13 residues. The germline gives CDR1 SGHNT, CDR2 YYREEE (reference sequence). The V segment lost 4 bases and the J segment 4 bases; nucleotides outside the gene matches: 3. As originally analysed: Reference gene primer amplification gave nucleated cell count estimates. Measured with immunoSEQ multiplex PCR; TCRdb has only the in-frame clones, and not every one. V, J and clone size derive from that table, while D and trimming were established from the DNA sequence. The repertoire holds around 620,000 clones, with 80% to 90% as singletons. Sequencing used peripheral blood. The chain has TRBV5-4 and TRBJ1-2; 8 bases agree with TRBD1. The TCR comes from a woman aged 18-29 years with acute or convalescent COVID-19. The DNA for the CDR3 is TGTGCCAGCAGCCCAACAGGGGGCTATGGCTACACCTTC. Its protein is CASSPTGGYGYTF.